A selection of T cell receptor beta chains follows, all from one sample in a study of blood T cells in healthy people across ages. One entry per CDR3 protein results from TCRdb running MiXCR on the 5' RACE reads. The repertoire has hundreds of thousands of distinct CDR3 sequences, 55% to 70% of them found once; the top ten carry 22%. Sequenced material: blood. These TCRs come from a man in his thirties or forties in good health. Both conserved end residues are part of each CDR3. A D gene is named only where the DNA matches it firmly. Size is stated for part of the rows, as once, few or many counts, or as a class when the clone is expanded.

>TRBV3-1|.|TRBD2|16|TRBJ2-5
CASSQVGSGGQETQYF
TGTGCCAGCAGCCAAGTTGGTAGCGGGGGACAAGAGACCCAGTACTTC
>TRBV5-1|few|TRBD1|14|TRBJ2-1
CASTGQGLGDEQFF
TGCGCCAGCACGGGACAGGGACTGGGAGATGAGCAGTTCTTC
>TRBV9|.|.|16|TRBJ2-3
CASSYPGGTSTDTQYF
TGTGCCAGCAGCTACCCTGGCGGAACTAGCACAGATACGCAGTATTTT
>TRBV5-1|.|TRBD1|15|TRBJ1-2
CASSWGTGRIVGYTF
TGCGCCAGCAGCTGGGGGACAGGGAGGATTGTAGGCTACACCTTC
>TRBV9|.|TRBD2|16|TRBJ2-7
CASSVEGGRQYNEQYF
TGTGCCAGCAGCGTAGAGGGCGGGAGGCAGTACAATGAGCAGTACTTC
>TRBV20-1|few|TRBD1|13|TRBJ2-7
CSAQGALENEQYF
TGCAGTGCCCAGGGGGCACTGGAAAACGAGCAGTACTTC
>TRBV6-5|.|.|12|TRBJ1-4
CASSYSGYELFF
TGTGCCAGCAGTTACTCTGGGTATGAACTGTTTTTT
>TRBV2|many|.|16|TRBJ2-4
CASSRDPPGSKNIQYF
TGTGCCAGCAGTCGGGACCCGCCCGGTAGTAAAAACATTCAGTACTTC
>TRBV30|.|TRBD2|15|TRBJ2-3
CAWSVLAGGGHTQYF
TGTGCCTGGAGTGTCCTAGCGGGGGGCGGGCATACGCAGTATTTT
>TRBV6-5|few|.|14|TRBJ2-3
CASSLRDITDTQYF
TGTGCCAGCAGTCTCCGGGACATCACGGATACGCAGTATTTT
>TRBV28|few|TRBD2|14|TRBJ2-7
CASSFSGSRYEQYF
TGTGCCAGCAGTTTCAGCGGGAGCAGGTACGAGCAGTACTTC
>TRBV20-1|.|TRBD2|14|TRBJ2-4
CSARAGLAPDIQYF
TGCAGTGCTAGAGCCGGACTAGCCCCCGACATTCAGTACTTC
>TRBV20-1|once|.|14|TRBJ1-5
CSAKGDTGNQPQHF
TGCAGTGCAAAGGGTGATACGGGGAATCAGCCCCAGCATTTT
>TRBV27|.|TRBD2|17|TRBJ2-5
CASSRTGRRERAETQYF
TGCGCCAGCAGTAGGACGGGGCGGCGGGAGAGGGCAGAGACCCAGTACTTC
>TRBV29-1|.|.|10|TRBJ2-5
CSGTRETQYF
TGCAGCGGGACCCGCGAGACCCAGTACTTC
>TRBV12-3/TRBV12-4|.|TRBD1|14|TRBJ1-5
CASGPQGADQPQHF
TGTGCCAGCGGGCCTCAGGGGGCAGATCAGCCCCAGCATTTT
>TRBV4-3|.|.|18|TRBJ2-6
CASSPRAYSHSGANVLTF
TGCGCCAGCAGCCCGAGGGCTTACTCACACTCTGGGGCCAACGTCCTGACTTTC
>TRBV20-1|.|.|15|TRBJ2-1
CSAIRGAAHQETQFF
TGCAGTGCTATCAGGGGGGCAGCGCACCAAGAGACCCAGTTCTTC
>TRBV10-3|.|TRBD2|16|TRBJ2-5
CAISEFEAGSGIRQYF
TGTGCCATCAGTGAGTTCGAAGCGGGATCGGGGATTCGGCAGTACTTC
>TRBV25-1|few|TRBD1|16|TRBJ2-5
CASSRDLRGPQETQYF
TGTGCCAGCAGTCGGGACCTCAGGGGGCCCCAAGAGACCCAGTACTTC
>TRBV12-5|.|.|12|TRBJ1-5
CASGLGNQPQHF
TGTGCTAGTGGTTTAGGGAATCAGCCCCAGCATTTT
>TRBV5-1|.|.|14|TRBJ2-7
CASSKGGTNYEQYF
TGCGCCAGCAGCAAAGGGGGGACCAACTACGAGCAGTACTTC
>TRBV6-6|.|TRBD1|14|TRBJ2-5
CASFRTGQEETQYF
TGTGCCAGCTTTCGGACAGGACAGGAAGAGACCCAGTACTTC
>TRBV6-4|.|TRBD2|16|TRBJ2-1
CASKVDGRVRDNEQFF
TGTGCCAGCAAAGTCGACGGGAGGGTACGTGACAATGAGCAGTTCTTC
>TRBV6-6|once|TRBD2|16|TRBJ2-3
CASGLAGGPVTDTQYF
TGTGCCAGCGGACTAGCGGGAGGGCCCGTCACAGATACGCAGTATTTT
>TRBV4-3|.|.|15|TRBJ2-1
CASSNFLGPTETQFF
TGCGCCAGCAGCAACTTCCTGGGACCGACAGAGACCCAGTTCTTC
>TRBV27|few|.|14|TRBJ1-1
CASSPRRFGTEAFF
TGTGCCAGCAGTCCCAGGCGGTTTGGCACTGAAGCTTTCTTT
>TRBV6-5|.|.|13|TRBJ2-5
CASSYSNRGTQYF
TGTGCCAGCAGTTACTCGAATAGGGGGACCCAGTACTTC
>TRBV9|few|.|17|TRBJ2-6
CASSVLSAGSGANVLTF
TGTGCCAGCAGCGTCCTCTCGGCAGGGTCTGGGGCCAACGTCCTGACTTTC